The present T cell receptor beta chain was sequenced within a study of cytomegalovirus exposure and HLA in healthy donors. Overall study results and limits: Three CMV-associated chains proved CMV antigen-specific in vitro. There were some public TCRs occurring in many donors, but most TCR sequences were rare.

Of note for this clone: Antigen specificity is unknown.

CDR1 and CDR2 from the germline V gene are SGHAT and FQNNGV. The trim removed 3 bases at V and 0 bases at J, leaving 2 bases unmatched. This CDR3 has 14 residues. The donors formed part of the 120-subject validation cohort, distinct from the roughly 630-subject first cohort. Produced via immunoSEQ multiplex PCR; TCRdb's table is partial and in-frame only. Of 130,000 to 150,000 clones in the sample, 80% to 90% were seen once. The chain couples TRBV11-2 to TRBJ2-7; 7 positions match TRBD2. This TCR was recovered from a woman younger than 35 in good health and CMV-seropositive. Material for sequencing was PBMCs. CDR3 loop: CASSLGTNSYEQYF. The DNA of the CDR3 is TGTGCCAGCAGCTTGGGGACTAACTCCTACGAGCAGTACTTC.